One sample yielded the 31 T cell receptor beta chains listed below, sequenced in a study of long-term antiretroviral therapy in people with HIV. At survey level, the immunoSEQ assay was run in its v3.0 version. Assay: immunoSEQ multiplex PCR; the TCRdb copy retains only in-frame clones and omits some. The profile covers 20,000 to 30,000 clones, with roughly 85% appearing a single time and 9% to 10% taken by the ten largest. The sequenced sample was unsorted PBMCs, obtained 1.2 years after starting antiretroviral therapy. These receptors all come from a woman aged 40 to 50 with HIV.

The J gene is TRBJ2-7, the V gene TRBV11-2; 7 bases line up with TRBD1. Losses at the gene ends were 5 bases for V and 0 bases for J; bases not matched to a gene: 10. Germline V gives CDR1 SGHAT, CDR2 FQNNGV. CDR3 length equals 16 residues. CDR3 protein: CASSPARWDSSYEQYF. CDR3 sequence (DNA): TGTGCCAGCAGCCCCGCCCGGTGGGACAGCTCCTACGAGCAGTACTTC.

This clone was detected once. The rearrangement uses TRBV4-3 and TRBJ1-2; D possibly corresponds to TRBD1 (6 bases). The V gene's germline CDR1 is LGHNA and CDR2 YSLEER. The CDR3 contains 15 residues. The V end was cut by 0 bases, the J end by 7 bases, with 15 bases between. CDR3 protein: CASSQDWTALGGYTF. The CDR3 DNA follows: TGCGCCAGCAGCCAAGATTGGACAGCACTCGGTGGCTACACCTTC.

The count of this clone is one. The CDR3 nucleotides read TGTGCCATCAGTGTAGACGGACATAGATCTGGAAACACCATATATTTT. Its translation is CAISVDGHRSGNTIYF. The rearrangement uses TRBV10-3 and TRBJ1-3; D may be TRBD1 (5 bases). Germline V gene lookup returns CDR1 ENHRY and CDR2 SYGVKD. This CDR3 has 16 residues. V was clipped by 4 bases and J by 1 base, with 14 bases between them.

This chain links TRBV6-1 with TRBJ1-1; D not certain. Germline loops: CDR1 MNHNS, CDR2 SASEGT. V lost 2 bases and J 5 bases, leaving 9 bases between the germline ends. This CDR3 comprises 13 residues. CDR3 sequence (DNA): TGTGCCAGCAGTGAAAAAGGGAGGACTGAAGCTTTCTTT. Amino acid sequence: CASSEKGRTEAFF.

The chain carries TRBV6-1 and TRBJ2-7; TRBD1 matches 7 bases. The CDR3 is made up of 13 amino acids. V gave up 8 bases and J gave up 2 bases; unmatched junction bases: 6. The germline V gene has CDR1 MNHNS and CDR2 SASEGT. The CDR3 DNA reads as TGTGCCAGCGATCGGACAGGTACCTACGAGCAGTACTTC. Its protein is CASDRTGTYEQYF.

The chain joins TRBV19 to TRBJ1-5; D remains ambiguous. The CDR3 runs 15 residues. Trimming shortened V by 4 bases and J by 0 bases, and 10 bases separated the two germline ends. The germline CDR1 and CDR2 sequences are LNHDA and SQIVND (reference sequence). The CDR3 sequence: CASSTGWDSNQPQHF. In DNA, the CDR3 is TGTGCCAGTAGTACAGGTTGGGATAGCAATCAGCCCCAGCATTTT.

V gene TRBV6-1 combines with J gene TRBJ2-5; possible D gene TRBD1, 6 bases. Deletions cut 2 bases from V and 8 bases from J, with 24 bases between. The CDR3 extends over 17 amino acids. Germline V gene data show CDR1 as MNHNS and CDR2 as SASEGT. The CDR3: CASSEKSSTGTKRTQYF. In nucleotides, the CDR3 is TGTGCCAGCAGTGAAAAGTCCTCGACAGGTACCAAGAGAACCCAGTACTTC.

The chain has TRBV19 and TRBJ1-4, with 9 nucleotides matching TRBD1. Losses at the gene ends were 5 bases for V and 10 bases for J; bases not matched to a gene: 5. Germline CDR1 LNHDA, CDR2 SQIVND (reference sequence). The CDR3 has 13 amino acids. The CDR3 loop reads CASSGDRVGKLFF. The DNA for the CDR3 is TGTGCCAGTAGTGGGGACAGGGTGGGAAAACTGTTTTTT. Using reference TRBV19 and TRBJ1-4 for the parts outside the CDR3, the full variable domain is DGGITQSPKYLFRKEGQNVTLSCEQNLNHDAMYWYRQDPGQGLRLIYYSQIVNDFQKGDIAEGYSVSREKKESFPLTVTSAQKNPTAFYLCASSGDRVGKLFFGSGTQLSVL.

This chain connects TRBV5-1 to TRBJ1-2; 8 bases align to TRBD1. The length of the CDR3 is 14 residues. CDR1 and CDR2 (germline): SGHRS, YFSETQ. Trimming cost V 3 bases and J 5 bases; bases outside gene matches: 6. The CDR3 coding sequence is TGCGCCAGCAGCTCCCCCGACAGGGGATATGGCTACACCTTC. This sequence encodes CASSSPDRGYGYTF.

This clone was recorded once. The gene calls are TRBV13 and TRBJ2-7; no reliable D call. Germline V gene data show CDR1 as PRHDT and CDR2 as FYEKMQ (reference sequence). The CDR3 totals 13 residues. The ends were cut back, 5 bases at V and 3 bases at J, with 11 bases in the middle. CDR3 DNA sequence: TGTGCCAGCAGCCCCGGACCGGGCTACGAGCAGTACTTC. Translated, it gives CASSPGPGYEQYF. Variable domain in full (rest from reference TRBV13 and TRBJ2-7): AAGVIQSPRHLIKEKRETATLKCYPIPRHDTVYWYQQGPGQDPQFLISFYEKMQSDKGSIPDRFSAQQFSDYHSELNMSSLELGDSALYFCASSPGPGYEQYFGPGTRLTVT.

CDR3 coding DNA: TGTGCCAGCAGCCCGAAGTCGGTGAACACTGAAGCTTTCTTT. Translated, it gives CASSPKSVNTEAFF. The chain joins TRBV5-4 to TRBJ1-1; D remains unclear. V lost 4 bases and J lost 0, with 10 bases in between. The germline CDR1 and CDR2 sequences are SGHNT and YYREEE (reference sequence). CDR3 length equals 14 residues. Based on the CDR3 plus reference TRBV5-4 and TRBJ1-1, the full variable domain is ETGVTQSPTHLIKTRGQQVTLRCSSQSGHNTVSWYQQALGQGPQFIFQYYREEENGRGNFPPRFSGLQFPNYSSELNVNALELDDSALYLCASSPKSVNTEAFFGQGTRLTVV.

The chain employs TRBV12-5 and TRBJ2-5, with D unresolved. Germline values: CDR1 LGHNT, CDR2 FRNRAP. Trimming took off 7 bases at V and 5 bases at J, with 20 bases between the two ends. The CDR3 runs 15 residues. CDR3 in DNA: TGTGCTAGTGCCTTGATGGATCTAACTCGGGAGACCCAGTACTTC. It codes for CASALMDLTRETQYF.

This sequence joins TRBV19 and TRBJ1-2; D is possibly TRBD1 (5 bases). The V end was cut by 6 bases, the J end by 8 bases, with 19 bases between. Germline V CDR1 and CDR2: LNHDA, SQIVND (reference sequence). The CDR3 consists of 14 residues. The CDR3 DNA reads as TGTGCCAGTAGACCGATCCAGGGCGTCGTGGGCTACACCTTC. Amino acid sequence: CASRPIQGVVGYTF.

The chain has TRBV10-1 and TRBJ2-1; 7 nucleotides align to TRBD2. Germline V gene lookup returns CDR1 WNHNN and CDR2 SYGVQD (reference sequence). Germline trimming cut 0 bases from V and 5 bases from J; bases unmatched to any gene: 4. This CDR3 contains 15 residues. For the CDR3, the DNA is TGCGCCAGCAGTGAGTCCCTAGCGGCAAACAATGAGCAGTTCTTC. Translation gives CASSESLAANNEQFF.

V and J are TRBV7-2 and TRBJ2-3, with no clear D. The germline CDR1 and CDR2 sequences are SGHTA and FQGNSA. CDR3 length: 15 amino acids. Trimming took 3 bases from V and 1 from J, leaving 11 bases between them. Here the CDR3 reads CASSFTGSRTDTQYF. CDR3 DNA sequence: TGTGCCAGCAGCTTTACGGGCTCCCGCACAGATACGCAGTATTTT.

The rearrangement links TRBV27 to TRBJ2-5, with a weak D call TRBD2 (6 bases). CDR1 is MNHEY, CDR2 SMNVEV, per germline (reference sequence). This CDR3 region has 12 residues. The V end was cut by 8 bases, the J end by 5 bases, with 12 bases between. The CDR3 here is CASRGSGETQYF. The CDR3 DNA is TGTGCCAGCCGTGGAAGCGGGGAGACCCAGTACTTC.

The chain links TRBV4-3 to TRBJ2-3; D gene unclear. The CDR3 is 14 amino acids. Trimming pared 3 bases from V and 6 bases from J, leaving 13 bases between. Germline values: CDR1 LGHNA, CDR2 YSLEER. As DNA, the CDR3 is TGCGCCAGCAGCCATGGGCTTCGATTCGATACGCAGTATTTT. Its protein is CASSHGLRFDTQYF.

J is TRBJ2-5 and V is TRBV6-5, with 8 bases aligning to TRBD1. Trimming cost V 7 bases and J 1 base; bases outside gene matches: 2. The CDR3 spans 13 residues. Germline V gene sequence: CDR1 MNHEY, CDR2 SVGAGI. The CDR3: CASTQGAQETQYF. The CDR3 DNA follows: TGTGCCAGCACCCAGGGGGCCCAAGAGACCCAGTACTTC.

This sequence joins TRBV5-6 and TRBJ1-6; unclear D gene. The CDR3 runs 15 residues. V was cut by 0 bases and J by 0 bases, with 4 bases left in between. CDR1 is SGHDT and CDR2 is YYEEEE in the germline V gene. Written as DNA, the CDR3 is TGTGCCAGCAGCTTGGCAGGCTCCTATAATTCACCCCTCCACTTT. Translating it yields CASSLAGSYNSPLHF.

This chain joins TRBV2 and TRBJ2-1; D not certain. V lost 4 bases, J lost 9 bases, and 7 bases lay in between. The CDR3 consists of 11 residues. Per the germline V gene, CDR1 is SNHLY and CDR2 is FYNNEI. CDR3 coding DNA: TGTGCCAGCAGTGGTGAGGCTGAGCAGTTCTTC. Translating gives CASSGEAEQFF.

The gene calls are TRBV18 and TRBJ2-5, with D possibly called TRBD1 or TRBD2 (5 bases each). Trimming pared 3 bases from V and 4 bases from J, leaving 9 bases between. Germline V gene lookup returns CDR1 KGHSH and CDR2 LQKENI. The CDR3 sequence is 13 residues long. CDR3 DNA sequence: TGTGCCAGCTCACCTCGGGACCTAGAGACCCAGTACTTC. Amino acid sequence: CASSPRDLETQYF.

This chain connects TRBV14 to TRBJ1-6; possible D gene TRBD1, 5 bases. The germline gives CDR1 SGHDN, CDR2 FVKESK. This CDR3 has 19 amino acids. V lost 1 base, J lost 6 bases, and 22 bases lay in between. The CDR3 loop reads CASSQGAGYGKRGNSPLHF. In DNA form, the CDR3 reads TGTGCCAGCAGCCAAGGGGCAGGGTATGGGAAACGTGGTAATTCACCCCTCCACTTT.

This chain connects TRBV7-9 to TRBJ1-5, with no clear D. V was trimmed by 3 bases and J by 0 bases, leaving 12 bases between them. Germline V gives CDR1 SEHNR, CDR2 FQNEAQ (reference sequence). The CDR3 runs 16 residues. The CDR3 region has the DNA TGTGCCAGCAGCTTTTCCCACAGTGATAGCAATCAGCCCCAGCATTTT. Encoded protein: CASSFSHSDSNQPQHF.

The V and J genes are TRBV30 and TRBJ2-5, with TRBD2 matching 10 bases. Germline V gene sequence: CDR1 GTSNPN, CDR2 SVGIG (reference sequence). The junction had 11 bases not matched to a gene; V was cut back by 5 bases and J by 5 bases. The CDR3 is made up of 15 amino acids. CDR3 nucleotides: TGTGCCTGGGGGAGAGGGAGCGGGAGGGGGGAGACCCAGTACTTC. It specifies CAWGRGSGRGETQYF.

V and J are TRBV7-6 and TRBJ2-7; 7 nucleotides align to TRBD2. In germline, CDR1 is SGHVS, CDR2 FNYEAQ. V trimming: 1 base; J trimming: 7 bases; junction bases outside the gene matches: 10. The CDR3 contains 15 residues. CDR3 sequence reads: CASSLVLAGVGEQYF. The CDR3 DNA follows: TGTGCCAGCAGCTTAGTACTCGCGGGAGTGGGGGAGCAGTACTTC.

The chain couples TRBV7-6 to TRBJ2-1; D gene ambiguous. Germline V gene data show CDR1 as SGHVS and CDR2 as FNYEAQ. Trimming removed 1 base at V and 8 bases at J, with 9 bases between. The CDR3 covers 13 residues. CDR3 bases: TGTGCCAGCAGCTTAGGGCGCGTTTATGAGCAGTTCTTC. Translated: CASSLGRVYEQFF. The full variable domain, its missing parts supplied by reference TRBV7-6 and TRBJ2-1, is GAGVSQSPRYKVTKRGQDVALRCDPISGHVSLYWYRQALGQGPEFLTYFNYEAQQDKSGLPNDRFSAERPEGSISTLTIQRTEQRDSAMYRCASSLGRVYEQFFGPGTRLTVL.

This rearrangement joins TRBV11-1 to TRBJ2-1; tentatively, D is TRBD1 or TRBD2 (5 bases each). The CDR3 totals 15 residues. From germline, CDR1 is SGHAT and CDR2 FQDESV (reference sequence). Between the trimmed V and J ends, which lost 1 base and 0 bases, there was a span of 7 bases. CDR3 protein: CASSLEGSSYNEQFF. CDR3 in DNA: TGTGCCAGCAGCTTAGAGGGGAGCTCCTACAATGAGCAGTTCTTC.

The V gene is TRBV5-4, the J gene TRBJ2-7; unclear D gene. CDR3 length: 14 residues. Germline V CDR1 and CDR2: SGHNT, YYREEE (reference sequence). V was clipped by 4 bases and J by 3 bases, with 14 bases between them. In DNA form, the CDR3 reads TGTGCCAGCAGCCAGACTTCTGGGAACTACGAGCAGTACTTC. Protein product: CASSQTSGNYEQYF.

The rearrangement joins TRBV6-5 to TRBJ2-1, with a weak D call TRBD2 (6 bases). The germline V gene encodes CDR1 MNHEY and CDR2 SVGAGI. CDR3 length equals 15 residues. V was pared by 0 bases and J by 3 bases, with 9 bases between. The chain's CDR3 is CASSYSVGGYNEQFF. The DNA for the CDR3 is TGTGCCAGCAGTTACTCAGTGGGAGGCTACAATGAGCAGTTCTTC.

This clone has more than one count but fewer than ten. CDR3 coding DNA: TGTGCCAGCAGGCAGGCCTACGAGCAGTACTTC. This encodes CASRQAYEQYF. This rearrangement joins TRBV2 to TRBJ2-7; no clear D gene. V gave up 6 bases and J gave up 2 bases, with 5 bases separating them. Germline CDR1 and CDR2: SNHLY and FYNNEI. This CDR3 contains 11 residues.

J is TRBJ2-7 and V is TRBV15; 8 positions agree with TRBD2. The V segment lost 7 bases and the J segment 2 bases; nucleotides outside the gene matches: 4. Germline V CDR1 and CDR2: LNHNV, YYDKDF (reference sequence). This CDR3 has 13 amino acids. The CDR3 here is CATKIAGTYEQYF. The CDR3 coding sequence is TGTGCCACCAAAATAGCGGGGACCTACGAGCAGTACTTC.